Listed below are T cell receptor beta chains from one sample, sequenced in a study of Graves' ophthalmopathy and Graves' hyperthyroidism. TCRdb called the multiplex PCR reads again in MiXCR, with one record for every CDR3 protein. Of approximately 700,000 distinct CDR3 sequences listed, about 41% are singletons. Sequencing was performed on peripheral blood. The receptor set was obtained from an adult man with Graves' ophthalmopathy. Each CDR3 is given with its conserved first and last residue. D genes are given only for firm matches. Not every row has a clone size; where given, it reads once, few, many or a size class.

size,J,D,V,CDR3,DNA
many,TRBJ1-1,TRBD1,TRBV14,CASSQWTGQAEAFF,TGTGCCAGCAGCCAATGGACAGGGCAGGCTGAAGCTTTCTTT
few,TRBJ1-1,TRBD1,TRBV5-1,CASSSAGTEMNTEAFF,TGCGCCAGCAGCTCGGCCGGGACAGAAATGAACACTGAAGCTTTCTTT
NA,TRBJ1-4,NA,TRBV2,CASTGGWDGEKLFF,TGTGCCAGCACTGGGGGGTGGGACGGTGAAAAACTGTTTTTT
NA,TRBJ1-4,NA,TRBV4-2,CASSQFTGNEKLFF,TGTGCCAGCAGCCAATTCACTGGTAATGAAAAACTGTTTTTT
many,TRBJ1-5,NA,TRBV20-1,CSATVVIGTGAGQPQHF,TGCAGTGCTACCGTAGTGATCGGGACGGGAGCGGGTCAGCCCCAGCATTTT
few,TRBJ2-3,NA,TRBV7-9,CASSLQGEAADTQYF,TGTGCCAGCAGCTTACAGGGGGAGGCCGCAGATACGCAGTATTTT
many,TRBJ2-7,NA,TRBV14,CASSQEGRFYEQYF,TGTGCCAGCAGCCAAGAAGGGCGGTTTTACGAGCAGTACTTC
NA,TRBJ1-5,TRBD1,TRBV12-3/TRBV12-4,CASIGSGGNQPQHF,TGTGCCAGCATAGGGTCAGGGGGAAATCAGCCCCAGCATTTT
many,TRBJ1-4,NA,TRBV7-2,CASSLGGRELFF,TGCGCCAGCAGCTTGGGGGGGCGTGAACTGTTTTTT
many,TRBJ1-5,TRBD1,TRBV7-3,CASSHDRVHQPQHF,TGTGCCAGCAGCCACGACAGGGTCCATCAGCCCCAGCATTTT
NA,TRBJ2-5,TRBD1,TRBV5-1,CASSLRTGGAQETQYF,TGCGCCAGCAGCCTACGGACAGGGGGCGCCCAGGAGACCCAGTACTTC
many,TRBJ1-5,NA,TRBV2,CASNRAAKDQPQHF,TGTGCCAGCAATAGGGCAGCGAAGGATCAGCCCCAGCATTTT
NA,TRBJ1-6,NA,TRBV11-3,CASSLQGGGSPLHF,TGTGCCAGCAGCTTACAGGGTGGGGGTTCACCCCTCCACTTT
NA,TRBJ2-7,NA,TRBV9,CAGSVDVVRSYEQYF,TGTGCCGGCAGCGTAGATGTAGTAAGGTCTTACGAGCAGTACTTC
NA,TRBJ2-7,NA,TRBV19,CASSPRDWAYEQYF,TGTGCCAGTAGCCCTCGGGACTGGGCCTACGAGCAGTACTTC
many,TRBJ1-1,NA,TRBV29-1,CSGADRGGTEAFF,TGCAGCGGAGCGGACAGAGGAGGCACTGAAGCTTTCTTT
NA,TRBJ1-2,TRBD1,TRBV24-1,CATGDLRGQGIDGYTF,TGTGCCACCGGTGATTTGCGAGGACAGGGCATCGATGGCTACACCTTC
few,TRBJ2-7,TRBD1,TRBV5-8,CASSLEQGGEQYF,TGTGCCAGCAGCTTGGAACAGGGGGGCGAGCAGTACTTC